This TCR beta chain was sequenced during a study of blood T cell repertoires in COVID-19. In the original workflow: Reference gene primer amplification gave nucleated cell count estimates. Using immunoSEQ multiplex PCR, the repertoire was profiled, and TCRdb retains in-frame clones only, with some absent. The DNA was the basis for D and trimming; V, J and clone size are from that table. The profile shows 300,000 to 450,000 clones, 80% to 90% of them singletons. Seattle patients were enrolled during active infection and followed longitudinally. Germline loops: CDR1 MNHNY, CDR2 SVGAGI (reference sequence). This CDR3 region has 16 residues. V dropped 5 bases and J dropped 2 bases, with 17 bases sitting between them.

Material for sequencing was peripheral blood. This TCR derives from a woman in her twenties or thirties with COVID-19, enrolled during active disease. The chain combines TRBV6-6 with TRBJ2-3, with D possibly matching TRBD2 (6 bases). The CDR3 nucleotides read TGTGCCAGCAGTCGAAAAGCGTGGCGGGACACAGATACGCAGTATTTT. Its translation: CASSRKAWRDTDTQYF.